This entry lists 25 T cell receptor beta chains sequenced from one sample in a study of shared clonotypes between healthy human individuals. Assay: immunoSEQ multiplex PCR; the TCRdb copy retains only in-frame clones and omits some. The repertoire holds 600,000 or so clones, with 85% to 95% as singletons. It was CD45RO-negative cells, positively selected for CCR7, that made up naive CD8 cells, with terminally differentiated effector memory CD45RA+ cells excluded. The sample consisted of naive CD8+ T cells sorted from blood. The receptors were gathered from a woman younger than 45 in good health.

V usage is TRBV27 and J usage is TRBJ2-7, with unresolved D. There are 12 residues in the CDR3. Germline V gives CDR1 MNHEY, CDR2 SMNVEV (reference sequence). Trimming stripped 3 bases from V and 5 bases from J, with 8 bases between. Here the CDR3 reads CASSLVGHEQYF. CDR3 nucleotide sequence: TGTGCCAGCAGTTTGGTGGGCCACGAGCAGTACTTC.

The chain carries TRBV5-6 and TRBJ1-5; D unresolved. This CDR3 contains 16 residues. Germline V gives CDR1 SGHDT, CDR2 YYEEEE. V was cut by 1 base and J by 0 bases, with 11 bases left in between. CDR3 nucleotides: TGTGCCAGCAGCTTGTCACAAACTATTAGCAATCAGCCCCAGCATTTT. The encoded protein is CASSLSQTISNQPQHF.

Details on this clone: Other DNA sequences from this sample encode an identical CDR3 as well. V gene TRBV27 combines with J gene TRBJ2-7; possibly TRBD1 for D (6 bases). Germline V gene data show CDR1 as MNHEY and CDR2 as SMNVEV (reference sequence). Trimming shortened V by 5 bases and J by 1 base, and 9 bases separated the two germline ends. This CDR3 spans 13 amino acids. The CDR3 DNA is TGTGCCAGCAGTCCCGGACAGTCCTACGAGCAGTACTTC. Translation gives CASSPGQSYEQYF.

The chain has TRBV10-2 and TRBJ2-7, with 11 bases lining up with TRBD2. The junction had 9 bases not matched to a gene; V was cut back by 3 bases and J by 11 bases. The V gene's germline CDR1 is WSHSY and CDR2 SAAADI. The CDR3 is made up of 14 amino acids. CDR3 in DNA: TGCGCCAGCAGTGACGGGACTAGCGGCCTGGGGGAGTACTTC. This translates into CASSDGTSGLGEYF.

For this clone: One end of the junction fails to match germline, which may point to a read error. V and J are TRBV5-1 and TRBJ1-2; TRBD1 agrees at 8 bases. The CDR3 covers 19 residues. CDR1 and CDR2 from the germline V gene are SGHRS and YFSETQ. The CDR3 reads CASSLVAGGMLTPNYGYTF. CDR3 bases: TGCGCCAGCAGTTTGGTTGCAGGGGGCATGCTAACCCCTAACTATGGCTACACCTTC.

The CDR3 nucleotides read TGCAGCGTTAAACTAGCGGGAGACGAGCAGTACTTC. It translates to CSVKLAGDEQYF. The J gene is TRBJ2-7, the V gene TRBV29-1, with 11 bases matching TRBD2. CDR3 size: 12 residues. V dropped 5 bases and J dropped 5; count of bases not matched to a gene: 2. CDR1 and CDR2 (germline): SQVTM, ANQGSEA.

The chain couples TRBV28 to TRBJ2-7, with no clear D. CDR3 length: 13 amino acids. Germline V gene sequence: CDR1 MDHEN, CDR2 SYDVKM. Trimming shortened V by 2 bases and J by 5 bases, and 10 bases separated the two germline ends. CDR3 nucleotides: TGTGCCAGCAGTTTAATACAGAGGCACGAGCAGTACTTC. It specifies CASSLIQRHEQYF.

The CDR3 DNA reads as TGTGCCAGCAGCTTAGAGAGCAGGGGGGACTTCTATGGCTACACCTTC. The encoded protein is CASSLESRGDFYGYTF. V and J are TRBV7-9 and TRBJ1-2; TRBD1 matches at 7 bases. J gave up 4 bases and V 1 base, and 9 bases lay outside the gene matches. CDR1 and CDR2 (germline): SEHNR, FQNEAQ (reference sequence). The CDR3 sequence is 16 residues long.

This clone appeared a single time. DNA of the CDR3: TGTGCCAGCAGTGAAGCTCCAGGACAGGGGCTTGGAAACACCATATATTTT. Protein product: CASSEAPGQGLGNTIYF. This chain joins TRBV2 and TRBJ1-3; 9 positions agree with TRBD1. V gave up 0 bases and J gave up 3 bases; unmatched junction bases: 6. Germline CDR1 and CDR2: SNHLY and FYNNEI. The CDR3 length is 17 residues. The full variable domain, rest sourced from reference TRBV2 and TRBJ1-3, is EPEVTQTPSHQVTQMGQEVILRCVPISNHLYFYWYRQILGQKVEFLVSFYNNEISEKSEIFDDQFSVERPDGSNFTLKIRSTKLEDSAMYFCASSEAPGQGLGNTIYFGEGSWLTVV.

The rearrangement joins TRBV6-6 to TRBJ2-5, with D tentatively TRBD1 (5 bases). This CDR3 has 13 amino acids. Looked up from germline, CDR1 is MNHNY and CDR2 is SVGAGI (reference sequence). Trimming removed 10 bases at V and 4 bases at J, with 16 bases between. CDR3: CAISQGRAETQYF. In DNA, the CDR3 is TGTGCCATCTCGCAGGGTCGGGCAGAGACCCAGTACTTC.

The chain uses TRBV28 and TRBJ2-1; weak D call: TRBD1 (5 bases). The germline gives CDR1 MDHEN, CDR2 SYDVKM. The CDR3 has 11 amino acids. Trimming removed 8 bases from V and 13 bases from J, with 15 bases in between. The CDR3 DNA is TGTGCCAGCCTCAGGCTGGACAAACAGTTCTTC. This sequence encodes CASLRLDKQFF.

V and J are TRBV7-3 and TRBJ2-2; D uncertain. V was shortened by 3 bases and J by 3 bases, with 11 bases between the two germline ends. The V gene's germline CDR1 is SGHTA and CDR2 FQGTGA. This CDR3 region has 15 residues. The CDR3 DNA is TGTGCCAGCAGCTTTGACGGTTCGGACACCGGGGAGCTGTTTTTT. This codes for CASSFDGSDTGELFF.

The table lists this clone with a count of one. The CDR3 spells CASSVPRQGASDTQYF. The CDR3 bases are TGTGCCAGCAGCGTTCCGAGGCAGGGGGCGTCAGATACGCAGTATTTT. The chain is built from TRBV9 and TRBJ2-3; 8 bases align to TRBD1. CDR3 length: 16 residues. V dropped 2 bases and J dropped 4; count of bases not matched to a gene: 9. CDR1 SGDLS and CDR2 YYNGEE come from the germline V gene.

The V gene is TRBV9, the J gene TRBJ2-7, with D tentatively TRBD2 (5 bases). CDR1 and CDR2 from the germline V gene are SGDLS and YYNGEE. V shed 6 bases and J shed 6 bases, with 13 bases lying between them. This CDR3 is 12 amino acids long. The CDR3 is CASTPTSPEQYF. CDR3 in DNA: TGTGCCAGCACCCCCACTAGTCCCGAGCAGTACTTC.

The rearrangement joins TRBV28 to TRBJ2-7; tentatively, D is TRBD2 (5 bases). Germline CDR1 and CDR2: MDHEN and SYDVKM. The CDR3 has 15 residues. Trimming pared 3 bases from V and 0 bases from J, leaving 12 bases between. CDR3: CASSFLSGSSYEQYF. The DNA of the CDR3 is TGTGCCAGCAGTTTCCTAAGCGGTAGCTCCTACGAGCAGTACTTC.

The chain employs TRBV9 and TRBJ2-4; no clear D. This CDR3 has 12 amino acids. The germline V and J ends were trimmed by 0 bases and 11 bases, with 9 bases remaining between them. The germline CDR1 and CDR2 sequences are SGDLS and YYNGEE. The CDR3 nucleotides are TGTGCCAGCAGCGTAGCTCTCCCGCTTCAGTACTTC. This encodes CASSVALPLQYF.

The V gene is TRBV28, the J gene TRBJ2-1, with D maybe TRBD2 (7 bases). CDR3 length: 17 residues. Per germline, CDR1 MDHEN and CDR2 SYDVKM. V shed 1 base and J shed 5 bases, with 18 bases lying between them. This CDR3 reads CASSLLGGLAEDNEQFF. CDR3 bases: TGTGCCAGCAGTTTATTAGGGGGGCTAGCGGAGGACAATGAGCAGTTCTTC.

CDR3 sequence (DNA): TGTGCCAGCAGTTTATTAGCCTTAAACGAGCAGTACTTC. Translation gives CASSLLALNEQYF. The chain uses TRBV28 and TRBJ2-7; D not resolved. This CDR3 spans 13 amino acids. V gave up 1 base and J gave up 5 bases, with 9 bases separating them. Germline V lookup: CDR1 MDHEN, CDR2 SYDVKM.

The chain couples TRBV28 to TRBJ2-7; D gene ambiguous. The germline V gene encodes CDR1 MDHEN and CDR2 SYDVKM. The ends were cut back, 5 bases at V and 1 base at J, with 12 bases in the middle. CDR3 length equals 14 residues. In nucleotides, the CDR3 is TGTGCCAGCAGTCCACTGACGGATTCCTACGAGCAGTACTTC. Translated, it gives CASSPLTDSYEQYF.

With respect to this clone: Other DNA sequences of this sample code for an identical CDR3. The chain carries TRBV6-5 and TRBJ2-2; D may be TRBD2 (5 bases). Germline-derived CDR1 and CDR2 are MNHEY and SVGAGI. V gave up 2 bases and J gave up 2 bases, with 6 bases separating them. The CDR3 sequence is 14 residues long. The CDR3 DNA follows: TGTGCCAGCAGTTACGGACTTAACACCGGGGAGCTGTTTTTT. Its protein product is CASSYGLNTGELFF.

CDR3 sequence (DNA): TGTGCCACCGCCGGCAGGGGGCTGGGGGAGACCCAGTACTTC. Translated, it gives CATAGRGLGETQYF. The chain couples TRBV6-1 to TRBJ2-5; TRBD1 matches at 8 bases. Germline values: CDR1 MNHNS, CDR2 SASEGT. The CDR3 runs 14 residues. The ends lost 10 bases at V and 5 bases at J; junction bases unmatched: 12.

The chain recombines TRBV10-2 with TRBJ1-2; TRBD1 matches at 12 bases. The CDR3 spans 17 residues. V shed 8 bases and J 3 bases; nucleotides not matched to a gene: 13. Germline CDR1 is WSHSY and CDR2 is SAAADI. For the CDR3, the DNA is TGCGCCAGCGATTCGGGACAGGGGGCAGGGGGACACTATGGCTACACCTTC. Translating it yields CASDSGQGAGGHYGYTF.

This rearrangement joins TRBV27 to TRBJ2-5; 7 bases map to TRBD2. The J call may be incorrect, as the DNA end agrees better with TRBJ2-7. CDR1 and CDR2 (germline): MNHEY, SMNVEV (reference sequence). This CDR3 spans 14 amino acids. The DNA of the CDR3 is TGTGCCAGCAGTTTCCTAGGCGGGAGCAACGAGCAGTACTTC. The encoded protein is CASSFLGGSNEQYF.

V usage is TRBV27 and J usage is TRBJ2-7; 8 bases agree with TRBD1. The CDR3 is made up of 13 amino acids. Germline V lookup: CDR1 MNHEY, CDR2 SMNVEV (reference sequence). After removal of 5 bases from V and 6 bases from J, the junction contained 6 bases not matched to a gene. CDR3 protein: CASSNRGVGEQYF. In DNA, the CDR3 is TGTGCCAGCAGTAACAGGGGGGTTGGCGAGCAGTACTTC.

The rearrangement uses TRBV19 and TRBJ1-5; a possible D gene is TRBD1 (5 bases). This CDR3 is built from 17 residues. The V gene's germline CDR1 is LNHDA and CDR2 SQIVND (reference sequence). Trimming removed 0 bases at V and 3 bases at J, with 15 bases between. Written as DNA, the CDR3 is TGTGCCAGTAGTATAGATCTCCTGGACACTAACAATCAGCCCCAGCATTTT. Translation gives CASSIDLLDTNNQPQHF.